This T cell receptor (beta chain) was captured by sequencing in a study of cytomegalovirus exposure and HLA in healthy donors. Broader study findings: In a later analysis, productive TCRs from donors in an Asian-associated ancestry cluster reportedly carried fewer N-insertions than the cohort mean. TCR beta chain V- and J-gene trimming was linked, in a later analysis, to a missense variant in DCLRE1C.

A note on this clone: Its antigen is still unknown.

The CDR3 is 17 amino acids. Trimming took 3 bases from V and 8 from J; bases not matched to a gene: 12. Per germline, CDR1 SGHRS and CDR2 YFSETQ. Primers: 60 Vbeta forward and 13 Jbeta reverse. Assay used: immunoSEQ multiplex PCR; TCRdb lists only in-frame clones, some missing. The table shows some 160,000 clones, with about 78% occurring only once. V is TRBV5-1 and J is TRBJ2-1, with 12 nucleotides matching TRBD2. Input material: PBMCs. The sequence came from a male donor in good health and CMV-seronegative. CDR3 nucleotides: TGCGCCAGCAGCTCCCGATCACTAGCGGGGGGTGGGGATGAGCAGTTCTTC. Its protein is CASSSRSLAGGGDEQFF.